The 8 T cell receptor beta chains presented below share a single source sample, sequenced in a study of blood T cell repertoires in COVID-19. Profiled with immunoSEQ multiplex PCR; TCRdb holds only in-frame clones, not every one. The sample comprises over 35,000 clones, nearly 90% of which are singletons, and less than 3% rests with the top ten. Sequenced input: peripheral blood. These receptor sequences come from a human donor in a cohort sampled during active COVID-19.

CDR3 nucleotide sequence: TGTGCCAGCAGTTACGATGGACTAGCAGGGAAAGAGACCCAGTACTTC. This gives the protein CASSYDGLAGKETQYF. This rearrangement joins TRBV6-5 to TRBJ2-5; 8 nucleotides agree with TRBD2. The CDR3 extends over 16 amino acids. Trimming took 2 bases from V and 3 from J; bases not matched to a gene: 8. CDR1 is MNHEY, CDR2 SVGAGI, per germline.

CDR3: CASSLAFKRVNLITYEQYF. The CDR3 bases are TGCGCCAGCAGCTTGGCCTTCAAGCGGGTGAACCTAATAACCTACGAGCAGTACTTC. The chain joins TRBV5-1 to TRBJ2-7, with a possible D match to TRBD2 (6 bases). Germline CDR1 reads SGHRS; CDR2 reads YFSETQ. The CDR3 is 19 residues long. Trimming shortened V by 0 bases and J by 2 bases, and 24 bases separated the two germline ends.

The chain is built from TRBV11-2 and TRBJ2-7; D not certain. With 4 bases removed from V and 6 bases from J, the gap between germline ends came to 10 bases. The CDR3 has 12 amino acids. Germline V gene lookup returns CDR1 SGHAT and CDR2 FQNNGV. CDR3 loop: CASSSTPLEQYF. The CDR3 DNA reads as TGTGCCAGCAGCTCAACACCCCTCGAGCAGTACTTC.

The chain links TRBV10-3 to TRBJ2-7; D remains ambiguous. The CDR3 runs to 12 residues. Trimming shortened V by 3 bases and J by 1 base, and 4 bases separated the two germline ends. CDR1 and CDR2 from the germline V gene are ENHRY and SYGVKD. CDR3 residues: CAISEQSYEQYF. The CDR3 region has the DNA TGTGCCATCAGTGAACAGTCCTACGAGCAGTACTTC.

For the CDR3, the DNA is TGTGCCAGCTCTCCCGGGACAGGGGCTTTCGGGCTAGGTCAGCCCCAGCATTTT. It translates to CASSPGTGAFGLGQPQHF. The chain couples TRBV18 to TRBJ1-5; TRBD1 aligns across 10 bases. CDR1 is KGHSH and CDR2 is LQKENI in the germline V gene. The CDR3 has 18 residues. J lost 6 bases, V lost 6 bases, and 17 bases had no gene match.

The chain couples TRBV7-9 to TRBJ2-7; possibly TRBD1 for D (6 bases). CDR1 and CDR2 (germline): SEHNR, FQNEAQ (reference sequence). CDR3 size: 13 residues. The V end lost 4 bases, the J end lost 6 bases, and 13 bases lay between the germline ends. CDR3 amino acids: CASSWGEGVEQYF. CDR3 bases: TGTGCCAGCAGCTGGGGCGAGGGGGTCGAGCAGTACTTC.

The V and J genes are TRBV3-1 (or the pseudogene TRBV3-2) and TRBJ1-6; no firm D call. V was shortened by 0 bases and J by 10 bases, with 16 bases between the two germline ends. CDR1 LGHDT and CDR2 YNNKEL come from the germline V gene (reference sequence). CDR3 size: 16 residues. CDR3 bases: TGTGCCAGCAGCCAAGAACCTAGGTCTCCGGTATCACCCCTCCACTTT. It codes for CASSQEPRSPVSPLHF.

About this clone itself: Other DNA sequences in the same sample also yield this CDR3. The gene calls are TRBV29-1 and TRBJ1-1; D may be TRBD1 (5 bases). The V gene's germline CDR1 is SQVTM and CDR2 ANQGSEA. The CDR3 is 11 amino acids. The ends were cut back, 3 bases at V and 5 bases at J, with 7 bases in the middle. The CDR3 loop reads CSVDGGTEAFF. CDR3 nucleotide sequence: TGCAGCGTTGACGGGGGTACTGAAGCTTTCTTT.